Below, one TCR beta chain is given with its context. Time point of the sample: peripheral blood 6 weeks after treatment start. Pretreatment and on-treatment samples were taken, numbering 1 to 8 per patient. The data originate from a study of PD-L1 blockade in urothelial cancer. Across the study: At 6 weeks and at 3 weeks (second dose) after treatment start, blood was analyzed. The median T cell count in blood samples was about 140,000.

V was shortened by 3 bases and J by 1 base, with 13 bases between the two germline ends. The CDR3 sequence is 15 residues long. Looked up from germline, CDR1 is KGHSH and CDR2 is LQKENI. The protocol was immunoSEQ multiplex PCR, while the TCRdb copy is restricted to in-frame clones and leaves out a portion. Here the sample spans fewer than 90,000 clones, under 95% being singletons. The clonotype comes from a woman of 80 years or more with urothelial cancer. This sample comprised PBMCs, obtained around atezolizumab (anti-PD-L1) treatment. The chain has TRBV18 and TRBJ2-7, with D perhaps TRBD2 (5 bases). In nucleotides, the CDR3 is TGTGCCAGCTCACCCGATGGACGAGGGTCCTACGAGCAGTACTTC. Protein sequence: CASSPDGRGSYEQYF.